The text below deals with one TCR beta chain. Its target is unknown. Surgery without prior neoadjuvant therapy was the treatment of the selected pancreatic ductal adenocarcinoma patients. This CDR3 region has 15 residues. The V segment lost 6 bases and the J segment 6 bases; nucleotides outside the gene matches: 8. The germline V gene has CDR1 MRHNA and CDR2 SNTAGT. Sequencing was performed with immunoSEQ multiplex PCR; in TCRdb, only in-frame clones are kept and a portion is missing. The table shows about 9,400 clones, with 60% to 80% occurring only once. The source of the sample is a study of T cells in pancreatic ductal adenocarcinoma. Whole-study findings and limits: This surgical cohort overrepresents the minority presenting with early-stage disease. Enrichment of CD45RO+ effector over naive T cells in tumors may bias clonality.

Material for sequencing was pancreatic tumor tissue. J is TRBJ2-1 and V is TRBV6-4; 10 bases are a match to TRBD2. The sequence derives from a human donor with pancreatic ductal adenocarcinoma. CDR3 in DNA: TGTGCCAGCAGCTTGCTAGCGGGAGCGTCCAATGAGCAGTTCTTC. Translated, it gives CASSLLAGASNEQFF.